This T cell receptor (beta chain) was sequenced during a study of blood T cells in healthy people across ages. Study results and caveats: As naive T cell percentage varied, TCR beta diversity correlated strongly with it. The long-lived group displayed more naive CD4+ cells, plus higher diversity, than the aged donors did.

Trimming pared 1 base from V and 8 bases from J, leaving 12 bases between. The germline V gene encodes CDR1 SGHDN and CDR2 FVKESK. The CDR3 consists of 14 residues. A sample-barcoded 5' primer and a J-beta primer mix were used in a second PCR of roughly 7 to 11 cycles. From the 5' RACE reads, TCRdb called clonotypes with MiXCR, one entry per CDR3 protein. This table has 790,000 or so distinct CDR3 sequences, around 50% appearing once. This clonotype has at least ten counts. Its antigen is unidentified. The sequence was collected from a man older than 75 in good health. This chain joins TRBV14 and TRBJ2-1, with D uncertain. Sequencing input: blood. CDR3 bases: TGTGCCAGCAGCCAAGGTCTTTTGGCCTATGAGCAGTTCTTC. This encodes CASSQGLLAYEQFF.